This T cell receptor beta chain was found in a study of technical replicates of blood from several donors. TCRdb's copy holds only in-frame clones and misses some; the assay was immunoSEQ multiplex PCR. The sample has approximately 68,000 clones; 95% to 97% are singletons. Sequencing was done on a sample of T cells isolated from PBMCs. The clonotype originates from a human donor in good health.

The CDR3 sequence: CASSPQRGPNTEAFF. The CDR3 nucleotides read TGTGCCAGCAGCCCGCAGAGGGGGCCGAACACTGAAGCTTTCTTT. The rearrangement uses TRBV2 and TRBJ1-1; TRBD1 matches 7 bases. This CDR3 has 15 amino acids. Germline-derived CDR1 and CDR2 are SNHLY and FYNNEI. Trimming at V came to 6 bases and at J to 1 base, leaving 8 bases not matched to a gene.